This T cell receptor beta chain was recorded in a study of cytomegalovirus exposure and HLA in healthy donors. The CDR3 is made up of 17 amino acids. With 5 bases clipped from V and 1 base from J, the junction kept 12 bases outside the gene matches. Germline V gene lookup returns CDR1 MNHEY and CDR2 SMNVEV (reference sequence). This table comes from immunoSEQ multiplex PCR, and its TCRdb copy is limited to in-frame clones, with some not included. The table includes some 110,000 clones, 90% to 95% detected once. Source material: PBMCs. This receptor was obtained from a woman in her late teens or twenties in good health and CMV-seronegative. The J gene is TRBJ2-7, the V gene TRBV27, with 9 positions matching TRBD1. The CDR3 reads CASSMGTGTVYSYEQYF. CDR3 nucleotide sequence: TGTGCCAGCAGTATGGGGACAGGGACGGTTTATTCCTACGAGCAGTACTTC.